This T cell receptor (beta chain) was recorded in a study of OX40 agonist ivuxolimab in advanced cancers. The CDR3 is 14 amino acids. Germline lookup yields CDR1 SGHRS and CDR2 YFSETQ. Between the trimmed V and J ends, which lost 4 bases and 5 bases, there was a span of 12 bases. Only in-frame clones appear in the TCRdb table, and some are missing; sequencing was by immunoSEQ multiplex PCR. Here the sample spans roughly 70,000 clones, approximately 82% being singletons. Material: CD4+ or CD8+ T cells sorted from blood, obtained in a trial of the OX40 agonist ivuxolimab. V and J are TRBV5-1 and TRBJ2-2, with D perhaps TRBD2 (5 bases). The clonotype was recovered from an adult with an advanced solid tumor such as melanoma, head and neck, liver or kidney cancer. Written as DNA, the CDR3 is TGCGCCAGCAGCACCAAACTAGTTACCGGGGAGCTGTTTTTT. It encodes CASSTKLVTGELFF. Supplemented by reference TRBV5-1 and TRBJ2-2, the full variable domain reads KAGVTQTPRYLIKTRGQQVTLSCSPISGHRSVSWYQQTPGQGLQFLFEYFSETQRNKGNFPGRFSGRQFSNSRSEMNVSTLELGDSALYLCASSTKLVTGELFFGEGSRLTVL.